These T cell receptor beta chains were read from a single sample in a study of T-cell reconstitution after alpha-beta-depleted transplantation in children. TCRdb reanalysed the PCR reads using MiXCR and keeps one entry per CDR3 protein. The top ten hold 30% to 40% of the sample, which has around 580,000 distinct CDR3 sequences, 20% to 30% seen once. The sequencing used PBMCs, collected before TCRalphabeta/CD19-depleted stem cell transplant. The receptors shown here come from a boy younger than two with Wiskott-Aldrich syndrome, due to receive a stem cell transplant. Both conserved end residues are part of each CDR3. A D gene is named only where the DNA matches it firmly. Rows may omit the clone size; those that give it use once, few, many or a size class.

.	17	TRBV28	TRBJ2-2	.	TGTGCCAGCAGTGCCCCTACCCAGACAGGGAACACCGGGGAGCTGTTTTTT	CASSAPTQTGNTGELFF
TRBD2	17	TRBV12-3/TRBV12-4	TRBJ2-3	.	TGTGCCAGCAGGAAAGGGACTACCGGGGTACTAACAGATACGCAGTATTTT	CASRKGTTGVLTDTQYF
TRBD2	15	TRBV5-1	TRBJ2-7	.	TGCGCCAGCAGCTTAGGACTAGCGGCGACCTACGAGCAGTACTTC	CASSLGLAATYEQYF
.	16	TRBV5-6	TRBJ2-1	few	TGTGCCAGCAGCCGGACTACTTCAGGCTCCTACAATGAGCAGTTCTTC	CASSRTTSGSYNEQFF
.	15	TRBV5-5	TRBJ1-4	few	TGTGCCAGCAGCTTGGTGGGCAGGGTTGGTGAAAAACTGTTTTTT	CASSLVGRVGEKLFF
TRBD1	16	TRBV28	TRBJ1-1	few	TGTGCCAGCAGTTTACTACAGGGGGAATGGGGCACTGAAGCTTTCTTT	CASSLLQGEWGTEAFF
TRBD2	17	TRBV24-1	TRBJ2-3	many	TGTGCCACCAGTGATTTGCAACCTAGCGGGAGGTCCGATACGCAGTATTTT	CATSDLQPSGRSDTQYF
TRBD2	13	TRBV20-1	TRBJ2-5	.	TGCAGTGCTACCCCCATAGCGGGAGCGACCCAGTACTTC	CSATPIAGATQYF
TRBD1	16	TRBV10-3	TRBJ2-5	.	TGTGCCATCAGTGAGATGGGACAGGCCAGTGGAGAGACCCAGTACTTC	CAISEMGQASGETQYF
.	15	TRBV5-1	TRBJ1-1	few	TGCGCCAGCAGCTTGGCCCAGACAAGGAACACTGAAGCTTTCTTT	CASSLAQTRNTEAFF
.	14	TRBV5-1	TRBJ2-7	few	TGCGCCAGCAGCGGGGGGGGCTTCTCCTACGAGCAGTACTTC	CASSGGGFSYEQYF
TRBD2	13	TRBV3-1	TRBJ2-1	few	TGTGCCAGCAGCCCGACTAGCGGCAATGAGCAGTTCTTC	CASSPTSGNEQFF
.	11	TRBV15	TRBJ1-2	few	TGTGCCACCAGCGCCAGCCAGGGCTACACCTTC	CATSASQGYTF
.	15	TRBV28	TRBJ2-7	.	TGTGCCAGCAGGACTTCGACAGGCAAACCCTACGAGCAGTACTTC	CASRTSTGKPYEQYF
TRBD1	14	TRBV20-1	TRBJ2-5	.	TGCAGTGCTCCCCGACAGGGGGCGGTGGAGACCCAGTACTTC	CSAPRQGAVETQYF
TRBD2	17	TRBV9	TRBJ2-3	few	TGTGCCAGCAGCGTAGCGGGGGGGCAGGGAGTCACAGATACGCAGTATTTT	CASSVAGGQGVTDTQYF
.	14	TRBV5-1	TRBJ2-3	few	TGCGCCAGCAGCTTGGTCCAACAGGGCGATACGCAGTATTTT	CASSLVQQGDTQYF
.	17	TRBV12-3/TRBV12-4	TRBJ2-1	few	TGTGCCAGCAGTCTCGCCCTGCTCCTAAGCTCCTACAATGAGCAGTTCTTC	CASSLALLLSSYNEQFF
.	11	TRBV5-1	TRBJ1-2	.	TGCGCCAGCAGCGGCCGGGACGACTACACCTTC	CASSGRDDYTF
.	15	TRBV5-1	TRBJ1-1	few	TGCGCCAGCAGCTTGATGGGGCCCAGAAACACTGAAGCTTTCTTT	CASSLMGPRNTEAFF
TRBD1	15	TRBV7-9	TRBJ1-4	.	TGTGCCAGCAGAGGCGACAGGGGAACTAATGAAAAACTGTTTTTT	CASRGDRGTNEKLFF
.	13	TRBV7-2	TRBJ2-7	.	TGTGCCAGCAGCTTAGCCCCTAGACGCGAGCAGTACTTC	CASSLAPRREQYF